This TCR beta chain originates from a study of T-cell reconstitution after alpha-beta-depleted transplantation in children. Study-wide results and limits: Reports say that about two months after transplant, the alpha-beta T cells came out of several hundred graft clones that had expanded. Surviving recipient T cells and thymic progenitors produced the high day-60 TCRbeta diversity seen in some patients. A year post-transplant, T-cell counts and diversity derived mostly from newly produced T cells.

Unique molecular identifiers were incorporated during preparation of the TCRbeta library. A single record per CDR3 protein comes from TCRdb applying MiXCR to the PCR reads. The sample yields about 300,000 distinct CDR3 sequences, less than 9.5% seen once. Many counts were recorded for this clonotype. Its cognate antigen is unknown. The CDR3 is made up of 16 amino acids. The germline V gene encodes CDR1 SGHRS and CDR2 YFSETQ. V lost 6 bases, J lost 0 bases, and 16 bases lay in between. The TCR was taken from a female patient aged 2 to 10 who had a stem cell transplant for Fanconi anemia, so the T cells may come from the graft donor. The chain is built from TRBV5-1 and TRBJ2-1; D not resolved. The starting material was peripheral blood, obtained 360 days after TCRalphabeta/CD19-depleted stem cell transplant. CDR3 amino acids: CASTPELRSSYNEQFF. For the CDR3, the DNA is TGCGCCAGCACCCCCGAGCTACGGAGCTCCTACAATGAGCAGTTCTTC.